This T cell receptor beta chain was recorded in a study of monozygotic twins with inflammatory bowel disease. This CDR3 is built from 14 residues. Germline V gene sequence: CDR1 SGHRS, CDR2 YFSETQ. After re-calling the 5' RACE reads, TCRdb lists one entry per CDR3 protein, DNA absent. This sample's table reports more than 120,000 distinct CDR3 sequences. Sequences were obtained from blood. This chain joins TRBV5-1 and TRBJ1-2; TCRdb gives TRBD1 as the D gene, but with no DNA this cannot be confirmed. The origin of this receptor is a human donor with ulcerative colitis or Crohn's disease, or a healthy co-twin of an affected twin (not recorded which). The CDR3 region is CASSKGQGDYGYTF.